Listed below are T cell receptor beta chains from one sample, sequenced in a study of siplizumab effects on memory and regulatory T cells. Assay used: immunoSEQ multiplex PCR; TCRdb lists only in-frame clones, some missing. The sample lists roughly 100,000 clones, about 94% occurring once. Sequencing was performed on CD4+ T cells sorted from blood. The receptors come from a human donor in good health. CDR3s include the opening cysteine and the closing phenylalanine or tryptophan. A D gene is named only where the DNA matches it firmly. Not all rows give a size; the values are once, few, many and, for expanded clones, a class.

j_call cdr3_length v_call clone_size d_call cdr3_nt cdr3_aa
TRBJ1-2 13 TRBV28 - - TGTGCCAGCAGACCACGGAATGGGCCTGGCTACACCTTC CASRPRNGPGYTF
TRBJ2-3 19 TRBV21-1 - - TGTGCCAGCAGCCACTTTTTAAACGGATTGGCGGGAGGCCAAGATACGCAGTATTTT CASSHFLNGLAGGQDTQYF
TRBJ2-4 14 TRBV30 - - TGTGCCTGGAGTGGGACAAGGGGGAAAAACATTCAGTACTTC CAWSGTRGKNIQYF
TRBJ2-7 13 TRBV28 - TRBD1 TGTGCCAGCCACCCCGGGACAGGGGCCGAGCAGTACTTC CASHPGTGAEQYF
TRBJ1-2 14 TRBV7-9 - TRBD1 TGTGCCAGCAACTACCCGGGACAGCAATATGGCTACACCTTC CASNYPGQQYGYTF
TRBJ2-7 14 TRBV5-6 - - TGTGCCAGCAGCTTCGATACAATCATACGGGAGCAGTACTTC CASSFDTIIREQYF
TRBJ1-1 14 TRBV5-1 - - TGCGCCAGCAGCTTGGTACAGGGTCGGGCTGAAGCTTTCTTT CASSLVQGRAEAFF
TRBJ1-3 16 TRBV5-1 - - TGCGCCAGCAGTAGGACCACAGGGTTTGCTGGAAACACCATATATTTT CASSRTTGFAGNTIYF
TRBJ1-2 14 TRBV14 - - TGTGCCAGCAGCGGACGTGGACAAGCCTATGGCTACACCTTC CASSGRGQAYGYTF
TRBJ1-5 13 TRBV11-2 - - TGTGCCAGCAGCTCCGGACAGAATCAGCCCCAGCATTTT CASSSGQNQPQHF
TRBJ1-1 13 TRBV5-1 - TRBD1 TGCGCCAGCAGCCCAGACAGGGGGACTGAAGCTTTCTTT CASSPDRGTEAFF
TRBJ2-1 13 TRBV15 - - TGTGCCACCAGCAATACTAGGAAGTATGAGCAGTTCTTC CATSNTRKYEQFF
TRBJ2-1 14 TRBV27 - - TGTGCCAGCAGCCCGGGGTGGTCCTACAATGAGCAGTTCTTC CASSPGWSYNEQFF
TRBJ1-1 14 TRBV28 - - TGTGCCAGCACCGAGGACGGTTGGAACACTGAAGCTTTCTTT CASTEDGWNTEAFF
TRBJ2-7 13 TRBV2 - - TGTGCCACGTCCAGGGGGACTGCCTACGAGCAGTACTTC CATSRGTAYEQYF
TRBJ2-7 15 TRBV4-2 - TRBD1 TGTGCCAGCAGCGGGAGAAACAGGGGTGGTGGCGAGCAGTACTTC CASSGRNRGGGEQYF
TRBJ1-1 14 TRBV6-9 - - TGTGCCAGCAGTTACGGGGGATGGAACACTGAAGCTTTCTTT CASSYGGWNTEAFF
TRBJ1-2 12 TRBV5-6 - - TGTGCCAGCAGCCCGGGAGCATATGGCTACACCTTC CASSPGAYGYTF
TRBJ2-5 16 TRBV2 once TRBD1 TGTGCCAGCAGTGATCAAAGACAGGGCGGGCAAGGGACCCAGTACTTC CASSDQRQGGQGTQYF
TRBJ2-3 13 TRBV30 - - TGTGCCTGGAGACCCCCGAGCGGAGATACGCAGTATTTT CAWRPPSGDTQYF
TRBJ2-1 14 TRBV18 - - TGTGCCAGCTCACCACCGACTAGGACGAATGAGCAGTTCTTC CASSPPTRTNEQFF
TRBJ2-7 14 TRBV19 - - TGTGCCAGTAGTATATGGACCAGCTCCTACGAGCAGTACTTC CASSIWTSSYEQYF
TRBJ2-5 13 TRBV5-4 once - TGTGCCAGCAGCCGATCAAGGGGGGAGACCCAGTACTTC CASSRSRGETQYF
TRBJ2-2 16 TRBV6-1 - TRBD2 TGTGCCAGCAGTGAACAACTAGCGGGAGGGCCGGGGGAGCTGTTTTTT CASSEQLAGGPGELFF
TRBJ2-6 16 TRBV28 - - TGTGCCAGCATGCCCGGAGGGGGCTCTGGGGCCAACGTCCTGACTTTC CASMPGGGSGANVLTF
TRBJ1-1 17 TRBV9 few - TGTGCCAGCAGCGCCTCAACGAGAAGACGGATGAACACTGAAGCTTTCTTT CASSASTRRRMNTEAFF
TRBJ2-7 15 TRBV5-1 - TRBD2 TGCGCCAGCAGCTTGGAGGTGCGGGAGGGCTACGAGCAGTACTTC CASSLEVREGYEQYF
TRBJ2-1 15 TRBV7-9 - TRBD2 TGTGCCAGCAGCTCCCTGACGGGAGGGTTCAATGAGCAGTTCTTC CASSSLTGGFNEQFF
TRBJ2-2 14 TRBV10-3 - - TGTGCCATCCCAAGGAAGGGAGACAGCGGGGAGCTGTTTTTT CAIPRKGDSGELFF
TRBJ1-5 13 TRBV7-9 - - TGTGCCAGCAGCTTAGAACCGAGTCAGCCCCAGCATTTT CASSLEPSQPQHF
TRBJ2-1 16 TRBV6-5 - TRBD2 TGTGCCAGCAGTTACACAGCTAGCGGGAGGTTGTATGAGCAGTTCTTC CASSYTASGRLYEQFF
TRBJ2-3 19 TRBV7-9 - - TGTGCCAGCAGCCCTGATGGACTGAGAACAGGTTTCACACGCAGTACGCAGTATTTT CASSPDGLRTGFTRSTQYF
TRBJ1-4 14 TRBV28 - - TGTGCCAGCAGTTTCGGCTATTTAAAAAGACAACTGTTTTTT CASSFGYLKRQLFF
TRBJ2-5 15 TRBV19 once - TGTGCCAGTAGCGGTGGGGTCCCCCCAAGAGGGACCCAGTACTTC CASSGGVPPRGTQYF
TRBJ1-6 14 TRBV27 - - TGTGCCAGCAGTTCTCGACAAGTTAATTCACCCCTCCACTTT CASSSRQVNSPLHF
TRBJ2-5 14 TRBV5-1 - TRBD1 TGCGCCAGCAGCCTGGACAGGGGGCGAGAGACCCAGTACTTC CASSLDRGRETQYF
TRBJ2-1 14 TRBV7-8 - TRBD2 TGTGCCAGCGCTAGCGGGAGTTCCTACAATGAGCAGTTCTTC CASASGSSYNEQFF
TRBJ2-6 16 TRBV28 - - TGTGCCAGCAGTTTACAAGGGTACTCTGGGGCCAACGTCCTGACTTTC CASSLQGYSGANVLTF
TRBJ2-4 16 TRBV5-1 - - TGCGCCAGCAGCTTGGTACTAGCCTCGGCCAAAAACATTCAGTACTTC CASSLVLASAKNIQYF
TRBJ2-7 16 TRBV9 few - TGTGCCAGCAGCGTTTCCCAGAGGACAGAGATATACGAGCAGTACTTC CASSVSQRTEIYEQYF
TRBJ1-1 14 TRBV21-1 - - TGTGCCAGCAGCAAAGCGGAAAGGAACACTGAAGCTTTCTTT CASSKAERNTEAFF
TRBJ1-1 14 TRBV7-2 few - TGTGCCAGCAGCCCACAGGTCCCTGGCACTGAAGCTTTCTTT CASSPQVPGTEAFF
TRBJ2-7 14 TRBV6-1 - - TGTGCCAGCATGTGGGACCTAGGAAACTACGAGCAGTACTTC CASMWDLGNYEQYF
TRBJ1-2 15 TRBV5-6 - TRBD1 TGTGCCAGCAGCTTATCCCTGGACAGGTACTATGGCTACACCTTC CASSLSLDRYYGYTF
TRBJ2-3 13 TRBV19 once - TGTGCCAGTAGTATAGGGGGCACAGATACGCAGTATTTT CASSIGGTDTQYF
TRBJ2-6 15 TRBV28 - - TGTGCCAGCGCCCTTCGGGCCTCTGGGGCCAACGTCCTGACTTTC CASALRASGANVLTF
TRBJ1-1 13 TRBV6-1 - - TGTGCCAGCAGTGAAGTCGGTAACACTGAAGCTTTCTTT CASSEVGNTEAFF
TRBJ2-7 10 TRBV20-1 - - TGCAGTGCCAAGGACTACGAGCAGTACTTC CSAKDYEQYF